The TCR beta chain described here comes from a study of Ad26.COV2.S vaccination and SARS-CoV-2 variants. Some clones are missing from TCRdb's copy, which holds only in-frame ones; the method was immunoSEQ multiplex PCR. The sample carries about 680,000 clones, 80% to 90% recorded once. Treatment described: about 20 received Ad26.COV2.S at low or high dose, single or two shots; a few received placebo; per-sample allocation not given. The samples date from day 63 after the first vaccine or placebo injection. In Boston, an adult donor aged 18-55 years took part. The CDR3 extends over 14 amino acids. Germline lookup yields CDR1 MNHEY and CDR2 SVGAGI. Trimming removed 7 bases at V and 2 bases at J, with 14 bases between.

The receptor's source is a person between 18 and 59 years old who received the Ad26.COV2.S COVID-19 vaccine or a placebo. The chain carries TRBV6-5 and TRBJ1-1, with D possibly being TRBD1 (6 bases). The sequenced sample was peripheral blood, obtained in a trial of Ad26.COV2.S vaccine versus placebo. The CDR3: CASKADRRNTEAFF. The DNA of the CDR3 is TGTGCCAGCAAGGCAGACAGGAGAAACACTGAAGCTTTCTTT.